The T cell receptor beta chain described here comes from a study of blood T cell repertoires in COVID-19. Participants' own reports of clinical history determined their cohort assignment. The germline V gene encodes CDR1 LNHDA and CDR2 SQIVND (reference sequence). The CDR3 length is 15 residues. The V segment lost 1 base and the J segment 9 bases; nucleotides outside the gene matches: 7. Source study methods: By means of reference gene primer amplification, nucleated cell counts were estimated. This table comes from immunoSEQ multiplex PCR, and its TCRdb copy is limited to in-frame clones, with some not included. D and trimming were read from the DNA, whereas the V and J calls and clone size are those reported in that table. The profile covers roughly 220,000 clones, with approximately 90% appearing a single time and 3% to 4.5% taken by the ten largest.

V is TRBV19 and J is TRBJ2-1; 9 nucleotides agree with TRBD1. Sequencing input: PBMCs or T cells enriched from blood (not recorded which). The TCR comes from a woman in her 40s with acute COVID-19. The CDR3, as DNA: TGTGCCAGTAGTATAGTACAGGGGGCCTTGCTTGAGCAGTTCTTC. Its translation: CASSIVQGALLEQFF.